This T cell receptor (beta chain) was identified during a study of blood T cell repertoires in COVID-19. Authors' data handling: For nucleated cells, counts were estimated from reference gene primer amplification. The data were produced by immunoSEQ multiplex PCR, yet TCRdb's version contains in-frame clones alone and is incomplete. Clone size and the V and J calls come from that table; the DNA yielded D and trimming. The repertoire holds tens of thousands of clones, with roughly 80% as singletons. Per the germline V gene, CDR1 is SQVTM and CDR2 is ANQGSEA. With 5 bases clipped from V and 4 bases from J, the junction kept 5 bases outside the gene matches. The CDR3 is made up of 13 amino acids.

The sequencing sample was made of peripheral blood. This clonotype was obtained from a human donor in a cohort sampled during active COVID-19. This chain connects TRBV29-1 to TRBJ2-7, with 10 bases fitting TRBD1. The CDR3 is CSVTGTGVYEQYF. The DNA for the CDR3 is TGCAGCGTTACCGGGACAGGGGTATACGAGCAGTACTTC.